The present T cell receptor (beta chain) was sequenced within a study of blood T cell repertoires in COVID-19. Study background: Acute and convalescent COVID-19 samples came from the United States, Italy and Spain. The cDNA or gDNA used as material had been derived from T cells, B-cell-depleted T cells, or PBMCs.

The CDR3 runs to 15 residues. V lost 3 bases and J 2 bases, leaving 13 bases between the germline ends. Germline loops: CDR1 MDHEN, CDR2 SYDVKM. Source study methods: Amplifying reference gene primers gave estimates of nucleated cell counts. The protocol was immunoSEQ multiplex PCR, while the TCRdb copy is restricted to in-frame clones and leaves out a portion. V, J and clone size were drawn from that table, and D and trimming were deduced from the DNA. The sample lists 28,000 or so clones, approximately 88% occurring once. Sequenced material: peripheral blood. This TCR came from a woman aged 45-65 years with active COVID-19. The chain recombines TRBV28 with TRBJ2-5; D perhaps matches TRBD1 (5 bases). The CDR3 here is CASSFPAGPQETQYF. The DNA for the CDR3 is TGTGCCAGCAGTTTCCCCGCAGGGCCTCAAGAGACCCAGTACTTC.